This T cell receptor (beta chain) was recovered during a study of blood T cell repertoires in COVID-19. This CDR3 spans 13 amino acids. The V gene end was trimmed by 8 bases and the J gene end by 12 bases; junction bases not matched to a gene: 9. Germline V lookup: CDR1 MNHEY, CDR2 SVGAGI. Only in-frame clones appear in the TCRdb table, and some are missing; sequencing was by immunoSEQ multiplex PCR. This sample carries some 89,000 clones, roughly four fifths of them seen once, and the ten largest clones take around 1.3%. This TCR was recovered from a woman of 80 years or more with acute or convalescent COVID-19. The rearrangement joins TRBV6-5 to TRBJ2-1; 11 positions match TRBD2. The sequenced sample consisted of peripheral blood. The CDR3 reads CASHGLAGSAQFF. The CDR3 nucleotides read TGTGCCAGCCACGGACTAGCGGGTTCCGCGCAGTTCTTC.